The subject of this entry is one TCR beta chain. The antigen remains unidentified. Trimming left V 0 bases short and J 5 bases short, with 7 bases between. The germline V gene has CDR1 LGHDT and CDR2 YNNKEL (reference sequence). The CDR3 loop spans 13 amino acids. Pooled in the analysis were second doses at about 4 or about 12 weeks. This record comes from a study of T cell responses to AZD1222 COVID-19 vaccine. Study-wide points: The study found Spike-specific TCR breadth and depth rose after two AZD1222 doses. Possibly, clonal diversity was underestimated; donors were largely white British and included more females. Baseline testing showed seropositivity in only five or six AZD1222 recipients.

Method: immunoSEQ multiplex PCR; TCRdb's copy keeps in-frame clones and lacks some. The table has 150,000 to 180,000 clones, about 87% seen once. This receptor was identified in an adult who received the AZD1222 COVID-19 vaccine. This specimen was peripheral blood, taken 28 days after the second AZD1222 dose. The chain recombines TRBV3-1 (or the pseudogene TRBV3-2) with TRBJ1-1; maybe TRBD1 (6 bases). CDR3 nucleotide sequence: TGTGCCAGCAGCCAAGACGACAGGACTGAAGCTTTCTTT. Encoded protein: CASSQDDRTEAFF.